The text below deals with one T cell receptor beta chain. Antigen unknown. The data are from a study of OX40 agonist ivuxolimab in advanced cancers. On the study more broadly: Cancers in dose escalation were hepatocellular, melanoma, renal cell and head and neck. Regarding the study as a whole: Among some nonresponders, normalized T-cell clonal expansion was also low. At 0.1 to 3.0 mg/kg, CD4+ and CD8+ blood T cells expanded clonally by week 6. What antigens the expanded peripheral T cells recognized was never established.

Clones were sequenced by immunoSEQ multiplex PCR, and TCRdb holds only the in-frame ones, with some missing. This sample has about 26,000 clones; 83% occur once, and the top ten carry 9.5% to 15%. The CDR3 runs to 15 residues. V lost 0 bases to trimming and J lost 6 bases, with 14 bases between them. Germline CDR1 MGHRA, CDR2 YSYEKL. This TCR was recovered from an adult with an advanced solid tumor such as melanoma, head and neck, liver or kidney cancer. Sequenced here: CD4+ or CD8+ T cells sorted from blood, sampled in a trial of the OX40 agonist ivuxolimab. This chain uses TRBV4-1 with TRBJ1-1; maybe TRBD1 (5 bases). The CDR3, as DNA: TGCGCCAGCAGCCAAGATCCCCTTGGGACTGCTGAAGCTTTCTTT. Amino acid sequence: CASSQDPLGTAEAFF.